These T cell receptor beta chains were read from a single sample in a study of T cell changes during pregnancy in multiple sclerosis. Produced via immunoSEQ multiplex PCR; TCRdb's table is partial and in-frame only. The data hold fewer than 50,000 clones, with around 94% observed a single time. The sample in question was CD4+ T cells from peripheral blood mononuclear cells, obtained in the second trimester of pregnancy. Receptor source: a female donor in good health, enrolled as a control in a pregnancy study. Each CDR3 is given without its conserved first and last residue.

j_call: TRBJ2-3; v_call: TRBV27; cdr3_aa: ASSLRETDTQY
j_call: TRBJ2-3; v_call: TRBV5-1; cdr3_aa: ASSILSSSGGAADTQY
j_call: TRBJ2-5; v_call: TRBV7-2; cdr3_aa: ASSLGGGLETQY
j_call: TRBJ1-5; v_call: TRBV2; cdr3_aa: ASSTPRSGYSNQPQH
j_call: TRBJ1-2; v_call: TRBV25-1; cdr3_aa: ASSGTYRASGYT
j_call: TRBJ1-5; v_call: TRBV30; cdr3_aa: AWSEQGNQPQH
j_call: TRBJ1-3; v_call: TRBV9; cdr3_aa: ASSVEQISGNTIY
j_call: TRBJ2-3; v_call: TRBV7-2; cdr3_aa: ASSLVGLATDTQY
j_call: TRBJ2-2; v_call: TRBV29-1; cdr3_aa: SVTRSGFVRTGNTGELF
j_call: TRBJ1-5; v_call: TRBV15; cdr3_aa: ATSSLGDLGQPQH
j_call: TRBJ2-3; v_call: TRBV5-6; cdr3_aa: ASSLTSDTQY
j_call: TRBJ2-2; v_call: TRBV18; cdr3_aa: ASSPGGLGELF
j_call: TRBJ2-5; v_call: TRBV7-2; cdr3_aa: ASNPRRINQETQY
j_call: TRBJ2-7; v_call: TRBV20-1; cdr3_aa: SANDRDEQY
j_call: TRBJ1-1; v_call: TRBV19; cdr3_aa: ASSIVGTGGLNTEAF
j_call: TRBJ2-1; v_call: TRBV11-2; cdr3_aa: ASRPVRGGVNEQF
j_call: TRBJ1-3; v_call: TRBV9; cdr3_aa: ASSPSLNILSGNTIY
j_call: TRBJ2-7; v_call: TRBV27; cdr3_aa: ASSFTRQNQGEQY
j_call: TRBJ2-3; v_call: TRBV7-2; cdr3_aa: ASSLRLAAVAQY
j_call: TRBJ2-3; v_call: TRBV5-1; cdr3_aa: ASSLAQGAIDTQY
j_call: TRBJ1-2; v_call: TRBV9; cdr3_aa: ASSSQGLPGYT
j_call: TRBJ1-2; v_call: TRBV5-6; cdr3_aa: ASGPLGQGTYGYT
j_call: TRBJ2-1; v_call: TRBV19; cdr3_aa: ASRANGGGHYNEQF
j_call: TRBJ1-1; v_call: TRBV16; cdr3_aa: ASSQSEGTEAF
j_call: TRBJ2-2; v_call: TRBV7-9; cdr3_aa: ASSLGGGSSTGELF
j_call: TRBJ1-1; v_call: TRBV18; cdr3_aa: ASSTTANTEAF
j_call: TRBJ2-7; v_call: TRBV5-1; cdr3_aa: ASKIKGGEVYEQY
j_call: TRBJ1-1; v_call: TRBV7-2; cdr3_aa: ASSRSRGSTEAF
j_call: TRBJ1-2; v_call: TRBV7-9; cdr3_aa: ASSKDRANYGYT
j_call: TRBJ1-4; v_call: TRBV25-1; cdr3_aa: ATRRGTNEKLF
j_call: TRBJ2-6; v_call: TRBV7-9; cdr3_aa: ASSLAQYRGRAGANVLT
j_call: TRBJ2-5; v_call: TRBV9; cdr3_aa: ASSGGGQGAETQY
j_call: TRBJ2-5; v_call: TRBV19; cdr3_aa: ASSIGTGGFETQY
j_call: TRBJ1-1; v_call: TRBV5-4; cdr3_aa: ASSLVGANTEAF
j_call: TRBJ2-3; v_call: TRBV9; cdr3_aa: ASSVVLAGDADTQY
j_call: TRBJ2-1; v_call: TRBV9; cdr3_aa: ASSVLAGSYNEQF
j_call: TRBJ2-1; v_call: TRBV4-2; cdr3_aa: ASSPSGGVNNEQF
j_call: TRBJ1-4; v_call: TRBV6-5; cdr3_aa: ASSSPGGTNEKLF
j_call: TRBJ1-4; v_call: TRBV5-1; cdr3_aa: ASSFSGTGGFDEKLF
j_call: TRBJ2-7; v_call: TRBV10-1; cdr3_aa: ASAPSLRRGCTYEQY
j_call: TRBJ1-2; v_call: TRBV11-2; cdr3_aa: ASSSDRVVGYT
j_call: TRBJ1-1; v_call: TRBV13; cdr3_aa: ASSFEPGQLNTEAF
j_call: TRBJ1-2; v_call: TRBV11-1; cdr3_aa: ASTKEDAGYT
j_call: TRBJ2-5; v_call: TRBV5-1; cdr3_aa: ASSSVLAGGQETQY
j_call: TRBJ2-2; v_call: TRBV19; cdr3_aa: ASSPQANTGELF